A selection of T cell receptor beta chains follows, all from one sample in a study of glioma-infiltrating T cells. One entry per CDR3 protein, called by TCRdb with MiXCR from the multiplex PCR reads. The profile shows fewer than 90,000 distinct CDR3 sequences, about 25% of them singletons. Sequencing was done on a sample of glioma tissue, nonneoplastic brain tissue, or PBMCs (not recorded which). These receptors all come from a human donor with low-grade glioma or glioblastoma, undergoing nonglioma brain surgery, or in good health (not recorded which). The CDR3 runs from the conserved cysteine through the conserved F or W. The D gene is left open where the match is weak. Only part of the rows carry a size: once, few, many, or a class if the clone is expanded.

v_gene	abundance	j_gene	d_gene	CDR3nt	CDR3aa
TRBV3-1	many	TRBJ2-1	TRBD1	TGTGCCAGCAGCCGACGGACAGGCTCCTACAATGAGCAGTTCTTC	CASSRRTGSYNEQFF
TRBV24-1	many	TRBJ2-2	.	TGTGCCACCAGTGACAACGCGCCAAACACCGGGGAGCTGTTTTTT	CATSDNAPNTGELFF
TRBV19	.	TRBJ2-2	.	TGTGCCAGTAGTACCCCCCGGGACAAGAGGGCCGGGGAGCTGTTTTTT	CASSTPRDKRAGELFF
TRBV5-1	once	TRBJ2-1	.	TGCGCCAGCACCGGTCCAGGGGCTCACAATGAGCAGTTCTTC	CASTGPGAHNEQFF
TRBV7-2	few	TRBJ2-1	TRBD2	TGTGCCATCGGCCACGGACTAGCGGCTCAGTCCTACAATGAGCAGTTCTTC	CAIGHGLAAQSYNEQFF
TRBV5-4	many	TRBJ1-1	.	TGTGCCAGCAGCTTCGATGGGACTGAAGCTTTCTTT	CASSFDGTEAFF
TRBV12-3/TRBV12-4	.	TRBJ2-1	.	TGTGCCAGCAGGGGGGGGCTAGCTAGGGGGAATGAGCAGTTCTTC	CASRGGLARGNEQFF
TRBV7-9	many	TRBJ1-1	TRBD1	TGTGCCAGCAGCTGGACAGGGTCGGGAGCTTTCTTT	CASSWTGSGAFF
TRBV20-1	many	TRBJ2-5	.	TGCAGTGCTAGAGGACTTTCAGAGACCCAGTACTTC	CSARGLSETQYF
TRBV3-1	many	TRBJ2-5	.	TGTGCCAGCAGTCCCACAGCCGAAGAGACCCAGTACTTC	CASSPTAEETQYF
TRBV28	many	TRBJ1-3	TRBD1	TGTGCCAGCAGTTCCTACACCCGGGACAGGGTGAGAAACACCATATATTTT	CASSSYTRDRVRNTIYF
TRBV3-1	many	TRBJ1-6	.	TGTGCCAGCAGCCAAGACTTCCATGGTTCACCCCTCCACTTT	CASSQDFHGSPLHF
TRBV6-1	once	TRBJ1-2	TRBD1	TGTGCCAGCAGTCGAGCCGGGACAGGTTGTTCCAATGGCTGCACCTTC	CASSRAGTGCSNGCTF
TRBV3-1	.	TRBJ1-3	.	TGTGCCAGCAGTTGGGATTTCTCTGGAAACACCATATATTTT	CASSWDFSGNTIYF
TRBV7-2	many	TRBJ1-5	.	TGTGCCAGCAGCTTAGCGCCTAGCAATCAGCCCCAGCATTTT	CASSLAPSNQPQHF
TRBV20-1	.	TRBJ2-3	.	TGCAGTGCCGGAGACACAGATACGCAGTATTTT	CSAGDTDTQYF
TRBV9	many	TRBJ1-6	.	TGTGCCAGCAGCGGACAGGATAATTCACCCCTCCACTTT	CASSGQDNSPLHF
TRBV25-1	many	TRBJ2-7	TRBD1	TGTGCCAGCCGGGCAACAGGGGGCGGCGAGCAGTACTTC	CASRATGGGEQYF
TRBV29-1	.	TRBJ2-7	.	TGCAGCGTCCGACCCGGACAGCGAGACGAGCAGTACTTC	CSVRPGQRDEQYF
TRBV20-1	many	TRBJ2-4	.	TGCAGTGCTAGGGGGGACGGTACCAACATTCAGTACTTC	CSARGDGTNIQYF
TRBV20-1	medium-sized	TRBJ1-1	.	TGCAGTGCTAGGGAGAACACTGAAGCTTTCTTT	CSARENTEAFF
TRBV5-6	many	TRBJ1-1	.	TGTGCCAGCAGCTTGAGCACTGAAGCTTTCTTT	CASSLSTEAFF
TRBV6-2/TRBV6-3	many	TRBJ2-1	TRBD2	TGTGCCAGCAGTTACAGACTAGCGGGAAACAATGAGCAGTTCTTC	CASSYRLAGNNEQFF
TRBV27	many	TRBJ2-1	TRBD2	TGTGCCAGCAGTTTAATCCCCTTGACGGCGGGAGAGCCCTACAATGAGCAGTTCTTC	CASSLIPLTAGEPYNEQFF
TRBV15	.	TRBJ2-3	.	TGTGCCGCCAGCAGTGTCACGGGCACAGATACGCAGTATTTT	CAASSVTGTDTQYF
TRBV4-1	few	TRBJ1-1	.	TGCGCCAGCAGCCAAGTTCAAGGGCGGGCTGAAGCTTTCTTT	CASSQVQGRAEAFF
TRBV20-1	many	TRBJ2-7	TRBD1	TGCAGTGCTAGAGACCGGGACAGGGCATCTTTCTACGAGCAGTACTTC	CSARDRDRASFYEQYF
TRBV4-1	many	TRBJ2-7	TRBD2	TGCGCCAGCAGCCAAATTGGGCTAGCGGGATACGAGCAGTACTTC	CASSQIGLAGYEQYF
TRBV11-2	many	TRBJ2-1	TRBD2	TGTGCCAGCTCCAAAGGAAGGACTAGTATCTACAATGAGCAGTTCTTC	CASSKGRTSIYNEQFF
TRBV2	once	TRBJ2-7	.	TGTGCCATCAGACCCGGACGTAGCTTCTACGAGCAGTACTTC	CAIRPGRSFYEQYF
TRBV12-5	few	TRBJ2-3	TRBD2	TGTGCTAGTGGTTTGGGAGGACTAGCGGGTCCATACACAGATACGCAGTATTTT	CASGLGGLAGPYTDTQYF
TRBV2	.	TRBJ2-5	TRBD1	TGTGCCAGCAGGGGGGGACAGGAGGGAGAGACCCAGTACTTC	CASRGGQEGETQYF
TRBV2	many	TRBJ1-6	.	TGTGCCACCGGAAGGGGGTTACATTCACCCCTCCACTTT	CATGRGLHSPLHF
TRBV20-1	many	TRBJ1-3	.	TGCAGTGCTAGAAAGGACGGGGGATCCATATATTTT	CSARKDGGSIYF
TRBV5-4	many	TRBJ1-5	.	TGTGCCAGCAGCCTTGACCGAGCTAGCAATCAGCCCCAGCATTTT	CASSLDRASNQPQHF
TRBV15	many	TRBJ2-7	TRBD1	TGTGCCACCGGCGGGACAGGGTTGGACGAGCAGTACTTC	CATGGTGLDEQYF
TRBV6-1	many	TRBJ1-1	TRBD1	TGTGCCAGCACCTACGGTGGGACAGAATACACTGAAGCTTTCTTT	CASTYGGTEYTEAFF
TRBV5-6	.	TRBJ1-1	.	TGTGCCAGCAGCTTAACAGGGATTCGTGGAGCTTTCTTT	CASSLTGIRGAFF
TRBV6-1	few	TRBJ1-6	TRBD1	TGTGCCAGCAGTAACCGACAGGGACCCCTCCACTTT	CASSNRQGPLHF
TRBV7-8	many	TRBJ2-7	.	TGTGCCAGCAGCTTATTTACTAGCTCCTACGAGCAGTACTTC	CASSLFTSSYEQYF
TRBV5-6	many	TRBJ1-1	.	TGTGCCAGCAGCTTGTGGGGGACACGATACACTGAAGCTTTCTTT	CASSLWGTRYTEAFF
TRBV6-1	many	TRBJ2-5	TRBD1	TGTGCCAGCAGCCGGACAGGGACTGCCCAGTACTTC	CASSRTGTAQYF
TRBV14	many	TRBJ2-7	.	TGTGCCAGCAGCCAATCGGGGTACGAGCAGTACTTC	CASSQSGYEQYF
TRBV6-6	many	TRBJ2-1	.	TGTGCCAGCAGTTACTCGGGGTGGGCCTACAATGAGCAGTTCTTC	CASSYSGWAYNEQFF
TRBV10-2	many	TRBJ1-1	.	TGCGCCAGCAGTGAGAACACCATGAACACTGAAGCTTTCTTT	CASSENTMNTEAFF
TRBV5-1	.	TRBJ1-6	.	TGCGCCAGCAGCGAGGGACAATATAATTCACCCCTCCACTTT	CASSEGQYNSPLHF
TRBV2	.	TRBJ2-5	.	TGTGCCAGCAGGGAATTCGGGTGGGAGACCCAGTACTTC	CASREFGWETQYF
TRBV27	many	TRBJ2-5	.	TGTGCCAGCAGTTCCACAGGGAGGGCCCAGTACTTC	CASSSTGRAQYF
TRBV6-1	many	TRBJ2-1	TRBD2	TGTGCCAGCAGTGGGACTAGCGGACGATACAATGAGCAGTTCTTC	CASSGTSGRYNEQFF
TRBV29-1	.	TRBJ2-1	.	TGCAGCGTTGAAGCTAACTACCTCGATGAGCAGTTCTTC	CSVEANYLDEQFF
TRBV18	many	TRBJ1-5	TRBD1	TGTGCCAGCTCATCGACAGGGAATAGCAATCAGCCCCAGCATTTT	CASSSTGNSNQPQHF
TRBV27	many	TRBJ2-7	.	TGTGCCAGCGCCTCGAGGAGCTCCTACGAGCAGTACTTC	CASASRSSYEQYF
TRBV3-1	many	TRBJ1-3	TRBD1	TGTGCCAGCAGCCGGGGACAGGGGATTAACACCATATATTTT	CASSRGQGINTIYF
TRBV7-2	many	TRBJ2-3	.	TGTGCCAGCAGCGCTGGGACTCTTTGGTCCACAGATACGCAGTATTTT	CASSAGTLWSTDTQYF
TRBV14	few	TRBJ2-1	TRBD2	TGTGCCAGCAGCCAAGATCCACTAGCGGGTGACAATGAGCAGTTCTTC	CASSQDPLAGDNEQFF